These 23 T cell receptor beta chains originate from one sample sequenced in a study of blood T cell repertoires in COVID-19. TCRdb's table, derived via immunoSEQ multiplex PCR, lists solely in-frame clones and lacks some. This sample has 200,000 to 250,000 clones, with about 84% found just once. The material sequenced was peripheral blood. The receptors stem from a human donor in a cohort sampled during active COVID-19.

Only a few counts were recorded for this clone. This chain joins TRBV18 and TRBJ1-5; 7 bases map to TRBD1. CDR1 is KGHSH, CDR2 LQKENI, per germline. This CDR3 is built from 14 residues. V was pared by 5 bases and J by 6 bases, with 7 bases of the junction left unmatched. CDR3 residues: CASSEAGGGQPQHF. CDR3 in DNA: TGTGCCAGCTCAGAAGCAGGGGGTGGTCAGCCCCAGCATTTT.

DNA for the CDR3: TGTGCCAGCAGTAAATCAGGGCAGGGGAGATATGGCTACACCTTC. This encodes CASSKSGQGRYGYTF. The chain joins TRBV27 to TRBJ1-2, with D possibly matching TRBD1 (6 bases). V shed 5 bases and J shed 5 bases, with 18 bases lying between them. This CDR3 has 15 amino acids. Looked up from germline, CDR1 is MNHEY and CDR2 is SMNVEV (reference sequence).

This sequence joins TRBV30 and TRBJ2-2; 8 bases are a match to TRBD1. V dropped 3 bases and J dropped 0; count of bases not matched to a gene: 3. Per the germline V gene, CDR1 is GTSNPN and CDR2 is SVGIG (reference sequence). The CDR3 length is 15 residues. In DNA form, the CDR3 reads TGTGCCTGGAGCCGGGACAGGTCGAACACCGGGGAGCTGTTTTTT. Protein sequence: CAWSRDRSNTGELFF.

The V call is TRBV5-1, the J call TRBJ2-5; D is uncertain. Germline V gene sequence: CDR1 SGHRS, CDR2 YFSETQ. The germline V and J ends were trimmed by 0 bases and 0 bases, with 6 bases remaining between them. The CDR3 totals 14 residues. CDR3 nucleotides: TGCGCCAGCAGCTTGGGGCAGTACCAAGAGACCCAGTACTTC. Protein product: CASSLGQYQETQYF.

This clone was recorded a few times. This chain uses TRBV29-1 with TRBJ1-6; D possibly corresponds to TRBD1 (6 bases). The CDR3 extends over 13 amino acids. V was shortened by 6 bases and J by 10 bases, with 16 bases between the two germline ends. Germline assignment: CDR1 SQVTM and CDR2 ANQGSEA. The CDR3 sequence is CSVRGGVGSPLHF. For the CDR3, the DNA is TGCAGCGTCCGAGGGGGAGTTGGCTCACCCCTCCACTTT.

The rearrangement uses TRBV19 and TRBJ2-2, with 7 bases matching TRBD1. Trimming at V came to 4 bases and at J to 9 bases, leaving 2 bases not matched to a gene. Germline values: CDR1 LNHDA, CDR2 SQIVND (reference sequence). CDR3 length: 12 residues. Here the CDR3 reads CASSRGQRELFF. CDR3 nucleotides: TGTGCCAGTAGTAGGGGACAGCGGGAGCTGTTTTTT.

This clone showed up just a few times. The chain employs TRBV4-3 and TRBJ1-4, with a possible D match to TRBD1 (5 bases). The CDR3 runs to 15 residues. Germline V gives CDR1 LGHNA, CDR2 YSLEER. V lost 1 base, J lost 4 bases, and 10 bases lay in between. The CDR3 nucleotides read TGCGCCAGCAGCCAAGGACAGCTCCTTAATGAAAAACTGTTTTTT. Amino acids: CASSQGQLLNEKLFF.

This rearrangement joins TRBV11-2 to TRBJ2-1, with 10 bases that match TRBD2. After removal of 6 bases from V and 13 bases from J, the junction contained 6 bases not matched to a gene. Germline lookup yields CDR1 SGHAT and CDR2 FQNNGV. The CDR3 runs 12 residues. CDR3 DNA sequence: TGTGCCAGCAGGGGTAGCGGGAGGACCCAGTTCTTC. It translates to CASRGSGRTQFF.

This clone was counted ten times or more. The chain recombines TRBV30 with TRBJ1-2; D is uncertain. The germline CDR1 and CDR2 sequences are GTSNPN and SVGIG (reference sequence). The germline V and J ends were trimmed by 8 bases and 6 bases, with 22 bases remaining between them. This CDR3 is built from 14 residues. Here the CDR3 DNA reads TGTGCCCCCCCGACCGGACTGCACGCCCATGGCTACACCTTC. This encodes CAPPTGLHAHGYTF.

The chain couples TRBV10-1 to TRBJ2-7, with D tentatively TRBD1 (5 bases). The CDR3 runs to 13 residues. The germline V gene encodes CDR1 WNHNN and CDR2 SYGVQD (reference sequence). V shed 3 bases and J shed 3 bases, with 9 bases lying between them. The CDR3 spells CASSDADSYEQYF. CDR3 nucleotides: TGCGCCAGCAGTGATGCCGACAGCTACGAGCAGTACTTC.

The rearrangement uses TRBV12-3 or TRBV12-4 and TRBJ2-5; D is perhaps TRBD1 (5 bases). This CDR3 region has 12 residues. V gave up 8 bases and J gave up 7 bases, with 14 bases separating them. This CDR3 is CASRGQGGTQYF. Here the CDR3 DNA reads TGTGCCAGCCGCGGCCAGGGCGGGACCCAGTACTTC.

The chain recombines TRBV11-1 with TRBJ1-2; 9 bases line up with TRBD1. Germline-derived CDR1 and CDR2 are SGHAT and FQDESV (reference sequence). This CDR3 is built from 12 residues. Trimming at V came to 4 bases and at J to 8 bases, leaving 2 bases not matched to a gene. CDR3 in amino acids: CASSWTGDGYTF. As DNA, the CDR3 is TGTGCCAGCAGCTGGACAGGGGACGGCTACACCTTC.

The chain links TRBV5-4 to TRBJ1-2; D unclear. V gave up 1 base and J gave up 2 bases, with 6 bases separating them. The germline CDR1 and CDR2 sequences are SGHNT and YYREEE (reference sequence). The CDR3 is 13 amino acids. Here the CDR3 reads CASSLRENYGYTF. The CDR3 DNA reads TGTGCCAGCAGCTTGAGGGAGAACTATGGCTACACCTTC.

In its sample, this clone was seen a few times. The rearrangement uses TRBV2 and TRBJ1-6, with 8 bases that match TRBD1. The CDR3 runs to 12 residues. In germline, CDR1 is SNHLY, CDR2 FYNNEI. Trimming at V came to 7 bases and at J to 9 bases, leaving 2 bases not matched to a gene. Written as DNA, the CDR3 is TGTGCCAGCAACAGGGGGGCTTCACCCCTCCACTTT. Protein sequence: CASNRGASPLHF. Together with reference TRBV2 and TRBJ1-6, the CDR3 gives the full variable domain: EPEVTQTPSHQVTQMGQEVILRCVPISNHLYFYWYRQILGQKVEFLVSFYNNEISEKSEIFDDQFSVERPDGSNFTLKIRSTKLEDSAMYFCASNRGASPLHFGNGTRLTVT.

This clone was seen a single time. V usage is TRBV9 and J usage is TRBJ2-5, with 9 bases matching TRBD2. The ends lost 4 bases at V and 5 bases at J; junction bases unmatched: 6. Germline loops: CDR1 SGDLS, CDR2 YYNGEE. The CDR3 runs to 14 residues. The CDR3 loop is CASSPGTSPETQYF. CDR3 nucleotides: TGTGCCAGCAGCCCCGGGACTAGCCCCGAGACCCAGTACTTC.

The gene calls are TRBV4-3 and TRBJ2-7; D possibly corresponds to TRBD1 (5 bases). Germline values: CDR1 LGHNA, CDR2 YSLEER. With 4 bases removed from V and 6 bases from J, the gap between germline ends came to 13 bases. The CDR3 runs to 13 residues. In nucleotides, the CDR3 is TGCGCCAGCAGCCTGGACACAAGGAGCGAGCAGTACTTC. This sequence encodes CASSLDTRSEQYF.

The rearrangement joins TRBV6-2 or TRBV6-3 to TRBJ2-7, with a weak D call TRBD2 (6 bases). V lost 0 bases, J lost 2 bases, and 14 bases lay in between. This CDR3 is 16 amino acids long. The germline CDR1 and CDR2 sequences are MNHEY and SVGEGT. The CDR3 coding sequence is TGTGCCAGCAGTTACTCGACGGGGGAGCTCCCCTACGAGCAGTACTTC. Translation: CASSYSTGELPYEQYF.

This clone was detected a few times. This chain joins TRBV30 and TRBJ1-4; 7 bases map to TRBD1. The germline V gene has CDR1 GTSNPN and CDR2 SVGIG (reference sequence). The CDR3 is 12 residues long. V lost 3 bases and J lost 13; bases outside the gene matches: 8. CDR3 loop: CAWSVNRGILFF. The CDR3 DNA follows: TGTGCCTGGAGCGTCAACAGGGGAATACTGTTTTTT.

This clone was seen only once. The rearrangement uses TRBV6-5 and TRBJ2-5; 9 bases align to TRBD2. Germline trimming cut 2 bases from V and 4 bases from J; bases unmatched to any gene: 8. The CDR3 runs to 16 residues. Germline V gives CDR1 MNHEY, CDR2 SVGAGI. CDR3 coding DNA: TGTGCCAGCAGTTACACAGCGGGAGGTACGGGAGAGACCCAGTACTTC. The encoded protein is CASSYTAGGTGETQYF.

The chain employs TRBV5-1 and TRBJ1-2; 8 bases line up with TRBD1. Germline values: CDR1 SGHRS, CDR2 YFSETQ. Losses at the gene ends were 0 bases for V and 7 bases for J; bases not matched to a gene: 5. This CDR3 is built from 14 residues. Here the CDR3 DNA reads TGCGCCAGCAGCTTGGGGGACAGGCCGGGTGGCTACACCTTC. This translates into CASSLGDRPGGYTF.

This rearrangement joins TRBV2 to TRBJ1-2, with TRBD1 identical over 7 bases. Germline V gene data show CDR1 as SNHLY and CDR2 as FYNNEI. This CDR3 region has 12 residues. The junction had 7 bases not matched to a gene; V was cut back by 5 bases and J by 10 bases. CDR3 sequence: CASSLYGQVYTF. CDR3 in DNA: TGTGCCAGCAGTCTTTATGGACAGGTCTACACCTTC.

This clone was seen just once. The rearrangement links TRBV19 to TRBJ2-2; 7 bases agree with TRBD2. Germline loops: CDR1 LNHDA, CDR2 SQIVND (reference sequence). This CDR3 is 15 amino acids long. The ends lost 10 bases at V and 0 bases at J; junction bases unmatched: 8. Here the CDR3 reads CATAWGGSNTGELFF. Here the CDR3 DNA reads TGTGCCACTGCGTGGGGGGGTTCGAACACCGGGGAGCTGTTTTTT.

V gene TRBV9 combines with J gene TRBJ2-3; TRBD2 might be the D (6 bases). Germline V gene sequence: CDR1 SGDLS, CDR2 YYNGEE. Trimming cost V 4 bases and J 3 bases, with 9 bases left between them. The CDR3 is 13 amino acids. DNA for the CDR3: TGTGCCAGCAGCATTGGGAGGACAGATACGCAGTATTTT. Encoded protein: CASSIGRTDTQYF.